This passage covers 18 T cell receptor beta chains from one sample sequenced in a study of T cells in Graves' hyperthyroidism and ophthalmopathy. Using RNA transcripts as the source, TCR beta CDR3 regions were amplified. An initial round of RT-PCR targeting the TCR CDR3 relied on the HTBI primer set. TCRdb processed the multiplex PCR reads anew with MiXCR; each CDR3 protein has one entry. The table has about 270,000 distinct CDR3 sequences, 25% seen once; the top ten hold about 25%. The sample taken for sequencing was blood. Receptors originate from a man aged 35 to 55 with Graves' hyperthyroidism that later progressed to Graves' ophthalmopathy.

There are many counts of this clonotype. The chain couples TRBV12-3 or TRBV12-4 to TRBJ2-5; D is undetermined. This CDR3 contains 14 residues. V lost 5 bases, J lost 0 bases, and 10 bases lay in between. This CDR3 reads CASSRKKNQETQYF. The CDR3 region has the DNA TGTGCCAGCAGTCGAAAGAAAAACCAAGAGACCCAGTACTTC.

At least ten counts were recorded for this clonotype. The genes are TRBV28 and TRBJ1-1, with D perhaps matching TRBD1 (5 bases). Germline-derived CDR1 and CDR2 are MDHEN and SYDVKM. This CDR3 is built from 14 residues. Trimming left V 4 bases short and J 6 bases short, with 15 bases between. CDR3 DNA: TGTGCCAGCAGTTCAACCCCCGGGGGTGCTGAAGCTTTCTTT. Its translation is CASSSTPGGAEAFF.

The J gene is TRBJ2-5, the V gene TRBV6-2 or TRBV6-3; TRBD2 agrees at 9 bases. V trimming: 3 bases; J trimming: 4 bases; junction bases outside the gene matches: 9. Germline lookup yields CDR1 MNHEY and CDR2 SVGEGT. The CDR3 totals 16 residues. In nucleotides, the CDR3 is TGTGCCAGCAGTTATGTGACTAGCGGAGAACCAGAGACCCAGTACTTC. This gives the protein CASSYVTSGEPETQYF.

This clonotype was recorded many times. This chain links TRBV12-3 or TRBV12-4 with TRBJ2-2; the D is unclear. This CDR3 contains 13 residues. V was shortened by 5 bases and J by 4 bases, with 8 bases between the two germline ends. The CDR3 DNA reads as TGTGCCAGCAGTCGGAGCGCCACCGGGGAGCTGTTTTTT. This sequence encodes CASSRSATGELFF.

This clonotype was recorded at least ten times. This rearrangement joins TRBV7-2 to TRBJ1-5, with D hard to call. The CDR3 runs 13 residues. Between the trimmed V and J ends, which lost 2 bases and 6 bases, there was a span of 8 bases. CDR1 is SGHTA and CDR2 is FQGNSA in the germline V gene. The CDR3 nucleotides read TGTGCCAGCAGCTTATATGACGGTCAGCCCCAGCATTTT. As protein: CASSLYDGQPQHF.

V and J are TRBV6-2 or TRBV6-3 and TRBJ2-7, with 7 nucleotides matching TRBD2. There are 12 residues in the CDR3. Germline assignment: CDR1 MNHEY and CDR2 SVGEGT. V lost 8 bases and J lost 3; bases outside the gene matches: 4. CDR3 in amino acids: CASGDYLYEQYF. CDR3 in DNA: TGTGCCAGCGGGGACTACCTCTACGAGCAGTACTTC.

This clonotype was found many times. The chain links TRBV19 to TRBJ2-7; the match to TRBD1 covers 8 bases. CDR1 LNHDA and CDR2 SQIVND come from the germline V gene (reference sequence). The CDR3 length is 14 residues. Germline trimming cut 4 bases from V and 7 bases from J; bases unmatched to any gene: 9. In nucleotides, the CDR3 is TGTGCCAGTAGTACACCCGGGACAGGCCTGGAGCAGTACTTC. It yields the protein CASSTPGTGLEQYF. Together with reference TRBV19 and TRBJ2-7, the CDR3 gives the full variable domain: DGGITQSPKYLFRKEGQNVTLSCEQNLNHDAMYWYRQDPGQGLRLIYYSQIVNDFQKGDIAEGYSVSREKKESFPLTVTSAQKNPTAFYLCASSTPGTGLEQYFGPGTRLTVT.

Ten or more counts support this clonotype. The chain joins TRBV12-3 or TRBV12-4 to TRBJ2-3; tentatively, D is TRBD2 (6 bases). The CDR3 loop spans 13 amino acids. V gave up 5 bases and J gave up 6 bases, with 12 bases separating them. The CDR3 DNA follows: TGTGCCAGCAGTCGGGACTTAGTTGATACGCAGTATTTT. This codes for CASSRDLVDTQYF.

In its sample, this clonotype was seen many times. V gene TRBV28 combines with J gene TRBJ1-1; D not certain. Germline V gene sequence: CDR1 MDHEN, CDR2 SYDVKM. Between the trimmed V and J ends, which lost 3 bases and 0 bases, there was a span of 26 bases. This CDR3 region has 20 residues. CDR3 protein: CASSFYNWRLRTVMNTEAFF. CDR3 DNA sequence: TGTGCCAGCAGTTTTTATAACTGGAGGTTAAGAACTGTAATGAACACTGAAGCTTTCTTT.

This clonotype was recorded at least ten times. V is TRBV3-1 and J is TRBJ2-7; TRBD2 might be the D (6 bases). The CDR3 contains 12 residues. Trimming shortened V by 1 base and J by 5 bases, and 6 bases separated the two germline ends. Per germline, CDR1 LGHDT and CDR2 YNNKEL (reference sequence). In DNA, the CDR3 is TGTGCCAGCAGCCAAGGGGGGGACGAGCAGTACTTC. This translates into CASSQGGDEQYF.

This clonotype was recorded at least ten times. This chain connects TRBV5-1 to TRBJ2-7; 8 nucleotides agree with TRBD2. The CDR3 loop spans 16 amino acids. Germline V gives CDR1 SGHRS, CDR2 YFSETQ. Trimming at V came to 0 bases and at J to 2 bases, leaving 7 bases not matched to a gene. The CDR3 sequence: CASSLVPAGDTYEQYF. As DNA, the CDR3 is TGCGCCAGCAGCTTGGTTCCAGCGGGAGACACCTACGAGCAGTACTTC.

The chain links TRBV24-1 to TRBJ1-2; possible D gene TRBD1, 5 bases. The V gene's germline CDR1 is KGHDR and CDR2 SFDVKD. The CDR3 has 14 residues. With 2 bases removed from V and 6 bases from J, the gap between germline ends came to 12 bases. CDR3 amino acids: CATSDSGRVDGYTF. The CDR3 nucleotides are TGTGCCACCAGTGATTCCGGCAGGGTGGATGGCTACACCTTC.

The chain joins TRBV28 to TRBJ2-7; no firm D call. V was clipped by 5 bases and J by 0 bases, with 14 bases between them. The CDR3 loop spans 15 amino acids. The germline V gene has CDR1 MDHEN and CDR2 SYDVKM. The CDR3 nucleotides read TGTGCCAGCAGTCCGGCCCAGGCGTCCTCCTACGAGCAGTACTTC. Amino acid sequence: CASSPAQASSYEQYF.

This clonotype has at least ten counts. The V gene is TRBV11-2, the J gene TRBJ1-1; tentative D call: TRBD1 (5 bases). This CDR3 is built from 12 residues. From germline, CDR1 is SGHAT and CDR2 FQNNGV. Trimming shortened V by 5 bases and J by 6 bases, and 10 bases separated the two germline ends. The CDR3 spells CASSMGRAEAFF. In DNA, the CDR3 is TGTGCCAGCAGCATGGGCAGGGCTGAAGCTTTCTTT.

This clonotype occurred many times. The rearrangement links TRBV18 to TRBJ2-4; 8 bases are a match to TRBD1. CDR3 length: 15 residues. The V segment lost 4 bases and the J segment 5 bases; nucleotides outside the gene matches: 7. CDR1 and CDR2 from the germline V gene are KGHSH and LQKENI. The CDR3 sequence is CASSREPGQENIQYF. CDR3 DNA sequence: TGTGCCAGCTCACGAGAACCGGGACAGGAAAACATTCAGTACTTC.

The chain uses TRBV12-3 or TRBV12-4 and TRBJ1-2, with TRBD1 matching 9 bases. The CDR3 is 15 residues long. J gave up 4 bases and V 3 bases, and 6 bases lay outside the gene matches. CDR3 amino acids: CASSFTGTGSYGYTF. The CDR3 nucleotides are TGTGCCAGCAGTTTTACCGGGACAGGGTCCTATGGCTACACCTTC.

This clonotype was recorded once. Because the CDR3's place on the DNA is in doubt, the DNA is left out and the CDR3 is given as listed by TCRdb. The chain combines TRBV6-1 with TRBJ2-4. The CDR3 is 12 amino acids long, termini counted. Per germline, CDR1 MNHNS and CDR2 SASEGT. This CDR3 reads CASSTSTNIQYF.

This clonotype was seen ten or more times. The chain links TRBV3-1 to TRBJ1-1, with D hard to call. With 0 bases removed from V and 3 bases from J, the gap between germline ends came to 11 bases. CDR1 is LGHDT, CDR2 YNNKEL, per germline (reference sequence). The CDR3 loop spans 15 amino acids. The CDR3 reads CASSQDELVYTEAFF. The CDR3 DNA follows: TGTGCCAGCAGCCAAGATGAATTGGTCTACACTGAAGCTTTCTTT.